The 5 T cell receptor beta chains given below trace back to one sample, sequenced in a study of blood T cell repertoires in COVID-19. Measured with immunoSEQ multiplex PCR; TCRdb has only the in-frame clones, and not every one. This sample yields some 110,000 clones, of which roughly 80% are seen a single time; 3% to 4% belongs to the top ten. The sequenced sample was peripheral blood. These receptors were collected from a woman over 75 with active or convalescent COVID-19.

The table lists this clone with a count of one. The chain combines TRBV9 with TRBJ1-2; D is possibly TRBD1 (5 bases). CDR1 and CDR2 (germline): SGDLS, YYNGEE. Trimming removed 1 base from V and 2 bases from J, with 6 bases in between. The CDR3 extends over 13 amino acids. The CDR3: CASSVRGNYGYTF. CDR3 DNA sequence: TGTGCCAGCAGCGTACGGGGGAACTATGGCTACACCTTC. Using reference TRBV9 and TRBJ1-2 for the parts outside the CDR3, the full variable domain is DSGVTQTPKHLITATGQRVTLRCSPRSGDLSVYWYQQSLDQGLQFLIQYYNGEERAKGNILERFSAQQFPDLHSELNLSSLELGDSALYFCASSVRGNYGYTFGSGTRLTVV.

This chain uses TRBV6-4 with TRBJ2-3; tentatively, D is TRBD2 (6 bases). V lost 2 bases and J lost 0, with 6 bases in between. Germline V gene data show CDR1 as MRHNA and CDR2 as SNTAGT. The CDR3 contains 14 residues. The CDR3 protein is CASSDRGSTDTQYF. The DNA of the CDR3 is TGTGCCAGCAGTGACCGGGGGAGCACAGATACGCAGTATTTT.

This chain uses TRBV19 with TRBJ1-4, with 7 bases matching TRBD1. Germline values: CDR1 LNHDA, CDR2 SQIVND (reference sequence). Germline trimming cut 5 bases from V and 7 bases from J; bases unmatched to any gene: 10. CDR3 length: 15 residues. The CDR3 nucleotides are TGTGCCAGTAGTCCACTCCGGACAGGTGGTGAAAAACTGTTTTTT. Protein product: CASSPLRTGGEKLFF.

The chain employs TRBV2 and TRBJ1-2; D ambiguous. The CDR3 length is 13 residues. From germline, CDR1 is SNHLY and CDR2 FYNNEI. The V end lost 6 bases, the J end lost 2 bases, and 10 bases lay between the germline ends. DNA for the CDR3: TGTGCCAGCAGGGGAGATCTCAACTATGGCTACACCTTC. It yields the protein CASRGDLNYGYTF.

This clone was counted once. CDR3 region: CASSHRTENTGELFF. In DNA form, the CDR3 reads TGTGCCAGCAGCCACAGGACGGAGAACACCGGGGAGCTGTTTTTT. This chain connects TRBV7-2 to TRBJ2-2, with TRBD1 as a possible D gene (5 bases). Germline lookup yields CDR1 SGHTA and CDR2 FQGNSA. V lost 5 bases and J lost 1, with 11 bases in between. The CDR3 sequence is 15 residues long.